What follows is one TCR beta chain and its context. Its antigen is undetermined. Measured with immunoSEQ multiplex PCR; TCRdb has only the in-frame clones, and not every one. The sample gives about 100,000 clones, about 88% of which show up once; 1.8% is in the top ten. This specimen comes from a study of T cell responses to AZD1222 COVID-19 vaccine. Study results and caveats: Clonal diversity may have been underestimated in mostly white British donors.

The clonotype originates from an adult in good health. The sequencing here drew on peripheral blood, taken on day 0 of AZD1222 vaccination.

In nucleotides, the CDR3 is TGTGCCAGCTCACGGGGACAGGTGGGCCAGGGGCCCCAGCATTTT. Translating it yields CASSRGQVGQGPQHF. This sequence joins TRBV18 and TRBJ1-5; 8 nucleotides agree with TRBD1. The germline CDR1 and CDR2 sequences are KGHSH and LQKENI. The V gene end was trimmed by 4 bases and the J gene end by 9 bases; junction bases not matched to a gene: 11. The CDR3 is 15 amino acids.